The TCR beta chain under discussion was sequenced for a study of coeliac disease. Study information: Disease groups: newly diagnosed active, refractory type I, gluten-free-diet controlled. Study outcomes and limitations: Few TRB amino acid sequences were shared between samples; most were unique. Intraepithelial and lamina propria fractions were not highly pure, so cross-contamination was possible. Control samples showed higher TRB and TRG clonality than intraepithelial and lamina propria samples in active celiac disease.

V shed 3 bases, J shed 2 bases, and the junction held 2 bases outside the gene matches. The CDR3 runs to 15 residues. Germline CDR1 reads LNHDA; CDR2 reads SQIVND (reference sequence). Concerning this clone itself: Its cognate antigen is unknown.

Sequencing was performed with immunoSEQ multiplex PCR; in TCRdb, only in-frame clones are kept and a portion is missing. The sample has about 4,400 clones, 65% to 80% seen once. The rearrangement uses TRBV19 and TRBJ1-2; 11 positions agree with TRBD1. Sample: lamina propria lymphocytes from the gut. This sequence was found in a young woman with active celiac disease. CDR3 region: CASSMDRGRNYGYTF. The CDR3 DNA is TGTGCCAGTAGTATGGACAGGGGGCGCAACTATGGCTACACCTTC.